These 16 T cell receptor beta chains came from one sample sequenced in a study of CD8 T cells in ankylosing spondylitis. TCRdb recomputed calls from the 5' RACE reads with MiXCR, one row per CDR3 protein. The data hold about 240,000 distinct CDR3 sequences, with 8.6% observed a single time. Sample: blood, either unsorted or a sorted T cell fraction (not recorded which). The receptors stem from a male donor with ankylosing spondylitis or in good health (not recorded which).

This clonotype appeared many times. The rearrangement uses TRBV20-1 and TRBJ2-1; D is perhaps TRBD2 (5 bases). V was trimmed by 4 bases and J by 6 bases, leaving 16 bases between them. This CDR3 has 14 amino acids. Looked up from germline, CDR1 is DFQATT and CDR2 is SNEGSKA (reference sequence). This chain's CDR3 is CSAKGTDYRNEQFF. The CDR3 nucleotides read TGCAGTGCTAAGGGTACCGACTACCGCAATGAGCAGTTCTTC.

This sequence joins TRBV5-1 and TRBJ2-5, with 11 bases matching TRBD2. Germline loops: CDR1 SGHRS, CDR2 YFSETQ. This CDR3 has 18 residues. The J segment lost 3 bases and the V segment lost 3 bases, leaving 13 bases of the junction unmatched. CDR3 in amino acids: CASSSGLAGITNEETQYF. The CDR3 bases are TGCGCCAGCAGCTCAGGACTAGCGGGTATAACCAATGAAGAGACCCAGTACTTC.

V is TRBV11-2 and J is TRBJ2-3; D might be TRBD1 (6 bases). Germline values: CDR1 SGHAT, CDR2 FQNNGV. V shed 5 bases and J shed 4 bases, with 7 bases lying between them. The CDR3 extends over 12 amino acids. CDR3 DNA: TGTGCCAGCAGCCGACAGGCAGATACGCAGTATTTT. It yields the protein CASSRQADTQYF.

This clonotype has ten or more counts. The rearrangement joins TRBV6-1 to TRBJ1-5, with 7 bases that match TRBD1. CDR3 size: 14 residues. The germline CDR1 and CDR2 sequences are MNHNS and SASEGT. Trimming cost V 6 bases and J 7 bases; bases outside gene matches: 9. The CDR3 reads CASRQTGNSQPQHF. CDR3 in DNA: TGTGCCAGCAGGCAGACAGGGAATAGCCAGCCCCAGCATTTT.

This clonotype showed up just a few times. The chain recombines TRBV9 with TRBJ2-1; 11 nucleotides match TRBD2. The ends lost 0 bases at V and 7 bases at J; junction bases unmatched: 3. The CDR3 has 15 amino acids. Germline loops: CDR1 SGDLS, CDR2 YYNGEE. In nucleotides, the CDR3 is TGTGCCAGCAGCGTAGAGGGACTAGCGGTTAATGAGCAGTTCTTC. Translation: CASSVEGLAVNEQFF.

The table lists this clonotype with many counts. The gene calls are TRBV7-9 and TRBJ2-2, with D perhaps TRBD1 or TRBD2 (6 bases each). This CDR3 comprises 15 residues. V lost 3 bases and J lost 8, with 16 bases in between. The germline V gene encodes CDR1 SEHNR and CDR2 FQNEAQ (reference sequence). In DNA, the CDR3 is TGTGCCAGCAGCTTTCGGGGGCGACAATCAGGGGAGCTGTTTTTT. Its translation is CASSFRGRQSGELFF.

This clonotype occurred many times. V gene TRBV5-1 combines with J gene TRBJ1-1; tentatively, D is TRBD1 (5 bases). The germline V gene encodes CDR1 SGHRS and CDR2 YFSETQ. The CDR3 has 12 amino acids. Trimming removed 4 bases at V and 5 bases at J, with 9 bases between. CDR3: CASSGDSTEAFF. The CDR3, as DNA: TGCGCCAGCAGCGGAGACAGTACTGAAGCTTTCTTT.

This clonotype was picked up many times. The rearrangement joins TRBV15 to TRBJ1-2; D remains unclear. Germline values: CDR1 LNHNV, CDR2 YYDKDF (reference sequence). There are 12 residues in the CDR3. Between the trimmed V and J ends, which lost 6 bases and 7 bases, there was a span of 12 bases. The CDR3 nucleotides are TGTGCCACCAGTCACCGGATGAGTGGCTACACCTTC. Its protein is CATSHRMSGYTF.

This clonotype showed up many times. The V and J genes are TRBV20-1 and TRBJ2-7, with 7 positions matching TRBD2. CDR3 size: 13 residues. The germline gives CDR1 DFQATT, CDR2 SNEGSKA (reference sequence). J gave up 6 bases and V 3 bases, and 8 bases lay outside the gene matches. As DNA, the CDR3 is TGCAGTGCTAGCGGCAGCGGGACTTCCGAGCAGTACTTC. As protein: CSASGSGTSEQYF.

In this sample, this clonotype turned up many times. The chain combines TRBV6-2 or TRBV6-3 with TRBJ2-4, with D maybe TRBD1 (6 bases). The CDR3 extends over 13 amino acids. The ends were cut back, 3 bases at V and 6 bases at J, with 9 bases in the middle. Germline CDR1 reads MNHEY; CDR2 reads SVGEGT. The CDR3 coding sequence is TGTGCCAGCAGTTATACAGGGAGAAACATTCAGTACTTC. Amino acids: CASSYTGRNIQYF.

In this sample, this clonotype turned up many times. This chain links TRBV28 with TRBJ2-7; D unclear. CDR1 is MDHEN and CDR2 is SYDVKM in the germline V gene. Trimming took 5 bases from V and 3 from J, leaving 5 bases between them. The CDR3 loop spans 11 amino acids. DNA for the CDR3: TGTGCCAGCAGTCTCTTCTACGAGCAGTACTTC. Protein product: CASSLFYEQYF.

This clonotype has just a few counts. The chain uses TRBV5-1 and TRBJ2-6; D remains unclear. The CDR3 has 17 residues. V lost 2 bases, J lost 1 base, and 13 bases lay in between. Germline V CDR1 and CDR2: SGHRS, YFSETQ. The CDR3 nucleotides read TGCGCCAGCAGCTTAAGTCAGGTTAGATCTGGGGCCAACGTCCTGACTTTC. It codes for CASSLSQVRSGANVLTF.

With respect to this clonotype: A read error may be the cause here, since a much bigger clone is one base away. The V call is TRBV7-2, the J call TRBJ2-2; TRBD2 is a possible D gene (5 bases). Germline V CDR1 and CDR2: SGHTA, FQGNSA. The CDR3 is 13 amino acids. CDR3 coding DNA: TGTGCCAGCAGCTTAGTATGGGCCGGGAAGCTGTTTTTT. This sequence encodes CASSLVWAGKLFF.

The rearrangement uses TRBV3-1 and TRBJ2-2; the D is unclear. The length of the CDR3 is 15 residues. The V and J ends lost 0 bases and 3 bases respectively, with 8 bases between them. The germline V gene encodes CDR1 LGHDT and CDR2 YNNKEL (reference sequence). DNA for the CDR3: TGTGCCAGCAGCCAAGATATAGGGCACACCGGGGAGCTGTTTTTT. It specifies CASSQDIGHTGELFF.

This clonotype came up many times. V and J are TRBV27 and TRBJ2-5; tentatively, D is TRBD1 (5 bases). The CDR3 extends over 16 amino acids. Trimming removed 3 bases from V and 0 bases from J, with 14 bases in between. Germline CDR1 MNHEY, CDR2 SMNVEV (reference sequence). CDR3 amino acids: CASSLVGVGDQETQYF. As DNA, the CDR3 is TGTGCCAGCAGTTTGGTAGGGGTCGGTGACCAAGAGACCCAGTACTTC.

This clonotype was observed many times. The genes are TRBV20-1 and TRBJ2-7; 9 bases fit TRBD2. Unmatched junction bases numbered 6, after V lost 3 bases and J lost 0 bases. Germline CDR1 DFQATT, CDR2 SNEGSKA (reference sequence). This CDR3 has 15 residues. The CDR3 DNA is TGCAGTGCTAGGCCCCTAGCGGGAAGCTCCTACGAGCAGTACTTC. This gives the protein CSARPLAGSSYEQYF.